The present T cell receptor beta chain was sequenced within a study of OX40 agonist ivuxolimab in advanced cancers. On the study more broadly: The eligibility criteria allowed prior anti-PD-1, anti-PD-L1 or anti-CTLA-4 therapy, and around 40% had some. Points from the study as a whole: On average, a greater number of expanded clones characterised CD8+ T cells relative to CD4+.

The assay was immunoSEQ multiplex PCR, and TCRdb's table has in-frame clones only and misses some. Among more than 50,000 clones listed, approximately 90% were seen once. Details on this clone: The target antigen is unknown.

The material was CD4+ or CD8+ T cells sorted from blood, obtained in a trial of the OX40 agonist ivuxolimab. The source of this sequence is an adult with an advanced solid tumor such as melanoma, head and neck, liver or kidney cancer.

Written as DNA, the CDR3 is TGTGCCAGTTCCGGGACGGACTCGGCTGGCTACACCTTC. It translates to CASSGTDSAGYTF. V usage is TRBV27 and J usage is TRBJ1-2, with D possibly being TRBD1 (5 bases). The CDR3 is 13 residues long. V lost 9 bases, J lost 7 bases, and 18 bases lay in between. Germline V gene sequence: CDR1 MNHEY, CDR2 SMNVEV (reference sequence).